This TCR beta chain is from a study of identical twins. Each CDR3 protein gets one entry after TCRdb re-called the 5' RACE reads with MiXCR. The sample records approximately 1.8 million distinct CDR3 sequences, 32% being singletons. As regards this clonotype: Its antigen is currently unknown.

Overall study results and limits: Shared out-of-frame alpha sequences (those common to twins) showed excess low generation probability.

Germline V lookup: CDR1 DFQATT, CDR2 SNEGSKA (reference sequence). The ends lost 0 bases at V and 4 bases at J; junction bases unmatched: 6. The CDR3 runs to 16 residues. The sequence derives from a newborn girl in good health. The sequenced sample consisted of cord blood. This sequence joins TRBV20-1 and TRBJ2-1; 10 positions match TRBD2. CDR3 protein: CSARDGQRGGYNEQFF. CDR3 coding DNA: TGCAGTGCTAGAGATGGCCAGCGGGGGGGATACAATGAGCAGTTCTTC.